Below, 8 T cell receptor beta chains from the same sample are listed, as sequenced in a study of human T cells and chemical hapten exposure. TCRdb reprocessed the RACE reads via MiXCR and lists one record per CDR3 protein. This table holds about 180,000 distinct CDR3 sequences, 25% to 35% found once. Time point denoted: pre-sensitization, week 0. Treatment: therapeutic diphenylcyclopropenone sensitization with weekly scalp DPC. Here the sequenced sample was whole blood, taken in connection with sensitization to the hapten diphenylcyclopropenone (DPC). The receptors were sampled from a woman aged 25 to 39 with alopecia areata. Some clones in this sample may be carry-over from other donors' samples.

CDR3: CASRSAGVADTQYF. The CDR3 nucleotides are TGTGCCAGCCGTTCGGCGGGAGTGGCAGATACGCAGTATTTT. The V call is TRBV6-5, the J call TRBJ2-3; 7 nucleotides align to TRBD2. V was clipped by 8 bases and J by 4 bases; unmatched bases: 9. The CDR3 spans 14 residues. Germline CDR1 reads MNHEY; CDR2 reads SVGAGI.

Only a few counts were recorded for this clonotype. The rearrangement links TRBV6-2 or TRBV6-3 to TRBJ2-1; TRBD2 matches at 13 bases. This CDR3 spans 17 amino acids. Per the germline V gene, CDR1 is MNHEY and CDR2 is SVGEGT. V was pared by 2 bases and J by 7 bases, with 8 bases of the junction left unmatched. CDR3 residues: CASSYPGLAGVGNEQFF. As DNA, the CDR3 is TGTGCCAGCAGTTACCCCGGACTAGCGGGAGTGGGAAATGAGCAGTTCTTC.

The CDR3 sequence: CASSTGSQPQHF. CDR3 sequence (DNA): TGTGCCAGCAGCACCGGAAGCCAGCCCCAGCATTTT. The chain uses TRBV3-1 and TRBJ1-5; D call uncertain. The germline gives CDR1 LGHDT, CDR2 YNNKEL (reference sequence). Between the trimmed V and J ends, which lost 5 bases and 7 bases, there was a span of 9 bases. This CDR3 is built from 12 residues. The full variable domain, with the rest looked up from reference TRBV3-1 and TRBJ1-5, is DTAVSQTPKYLVTQMGNDKSIKCEQNLGHDTMYWYKQDSKKFLKIMFSYNNKELIINETVPNRFSPKSPDKAHLNLHINSLELGDSAVYFCASSTGSQPQHFGDGTRLSIL.

This chain joins TRBV20-1 and TRBJ1-4, with TRBD1 matching over 7 bases. J was trimmed by 4 bases and V by 0 bases; bases with no gene match: 8. This CDR3 has 16 amino acids. The germline gives CDR1 DFQATT, CDR2 SNEGSKA (reference sequence). The CDR3 DNA follows: TGCAGTGCTAGAGATAAGGAGGACAGGCATAATGAAAAACTGTTTTTT. This codes for CSARDKEDRHNEKLFF.

A few counts support this clonotype. The gene calls are TRBV10-3 and TRBJ1-4, with TRBD1 matching 7 bases. The CDR3 totals 14 residues. Germline V gene sequence: CDR1 ENHRY, CDR2 SYGVKD. Trimming at V came to 3 bases and at J to 8 bases, leaving 6 bases not matched to a gene. As DNA, the CDR3 is TGTGCCATCAGTGATACAGGACAGGACGAAAAACTGTTTTTT. Translating it yields CAISDTGQDEKLFF.

V is TRBV28 and J is TRBJ2-7; 9 bases agree with TRBD1. J was trimmed by 6 bases and V by 4 bases; bases with no gene match: 7. Germline lookup yields CDR1 MDHEN and CDR2 SYDVKM. CDR3 size: 14 residues. Here the CDR3 reads CASSSTGGCREQYF. The CDR3 region has the DNA TGTGCCAGCAGTTCGACAGGGGGATGTCGCGAGCAGTACTTC.

In its sample, this clonotype was seen a few times. The rearrangement uses TRBV20-1 and TRBJ2-5, with no clear D. The CDR3 has 11 amino acids. Between the trimmed V and J ends, which lost 0 bases and 4 bases, there was a span of 3 bases. CDR1 is DFQATT and CDR2 is SNEGSKA in the germline V gene (reference sequence). The CDR3 is CSARDTETQYF. In nucleotides, the CDR3 is TGCAGTGCTAGAGACACAGAGACCCAGTACTTC.

The chain uses TRBV5-4 and TRBJ2-7; 9 bases match TRBD2. The CDR3 length is 14 residues. The germline CDR1 and CDR2 sequences are SGHNT and YYREEE (reference sequence). Trimming removed 1 base from V and 7 bases from J; junction bases left unmatched: 6. The CDR3 protein is CASSLTSGRLEQYF. In DNA, the CDR3 is TGTGCCAGCAGCTTGACTAGCGGGCGCTTGGAGCAGTACTTC.